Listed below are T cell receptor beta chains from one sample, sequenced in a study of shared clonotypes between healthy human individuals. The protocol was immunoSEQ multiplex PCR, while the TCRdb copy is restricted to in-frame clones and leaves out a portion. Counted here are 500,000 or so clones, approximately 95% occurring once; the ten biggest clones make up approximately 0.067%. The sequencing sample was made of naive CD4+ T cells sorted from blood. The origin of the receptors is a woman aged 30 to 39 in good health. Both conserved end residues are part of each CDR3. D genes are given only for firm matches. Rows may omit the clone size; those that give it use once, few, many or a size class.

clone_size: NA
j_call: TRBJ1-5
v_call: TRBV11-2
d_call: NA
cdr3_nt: TGTGCCAGCAGCCCGTCGACCGAATATAGCAATCAGCCCCAGCATTTT
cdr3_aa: CASSPSTEYSNQPQHF

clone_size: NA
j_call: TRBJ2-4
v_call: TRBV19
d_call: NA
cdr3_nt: TGTGCCAGTAGTCTGCTAGCCAAAAACATTCAGTACTTC
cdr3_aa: CASSLLAKNIQYF

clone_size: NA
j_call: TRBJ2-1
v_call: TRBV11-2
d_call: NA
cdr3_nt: TGTGCCAGCAGCTCCCCAGGGGCCTCCTACAATGAGCAGTTCTTC
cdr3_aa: CASSSPGASYNEQFF

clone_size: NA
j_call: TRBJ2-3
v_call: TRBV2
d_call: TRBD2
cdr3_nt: TGTGCCAGCAGATTGGGACTAGCGGGAGTGGATACGCAGTATTTT
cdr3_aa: CASRLGLAGVDTQYF

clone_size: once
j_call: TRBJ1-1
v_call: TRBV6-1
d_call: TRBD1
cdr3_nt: TGTGCCAGCAGTTTAAGCCGGGACAGGGGGCTGGGTGCTTTCTTT
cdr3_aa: CASSLSRDRGLGAFF

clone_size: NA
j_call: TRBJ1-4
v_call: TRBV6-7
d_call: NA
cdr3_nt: TGTGCCAGCAGGGCCCAAGCAGAGGGCGCCTCAACTAATGAAAAACTGTTTTTT
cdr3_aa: CASRAQAEGASTNEKLFF

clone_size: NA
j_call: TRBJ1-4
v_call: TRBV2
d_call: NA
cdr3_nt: TGTGCCAGCAGTGAATTCCGTGATAATGAAAAACTGTTTTTT
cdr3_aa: CASSEFRDNEKLFF

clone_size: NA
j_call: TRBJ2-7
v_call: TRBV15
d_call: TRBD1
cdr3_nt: TGTGCCACCAGCGGACAGGGGGGGTCCTACGAGCAGTACTTC
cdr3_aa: CATSGQGGSYEQYF

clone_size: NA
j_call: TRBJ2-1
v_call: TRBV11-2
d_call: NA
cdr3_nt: TGTGCCAGCAGCAGTAGCCTTAGCTCCTACAATGAGCAGTTCTTC
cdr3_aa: CASSSSLSSYNEQFF

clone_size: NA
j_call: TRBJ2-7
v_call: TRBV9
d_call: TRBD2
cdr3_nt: TGTGCCAGCAGCGTAAATCCCTCCGGGACTAGCGACTACGAGCAGTACTTC
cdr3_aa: CASSVNPSGTSDYEQYF

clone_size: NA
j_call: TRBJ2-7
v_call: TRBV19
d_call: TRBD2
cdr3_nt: TGTGCCAGTAGTCCTGGGACTAGCGGAACCTACGAGCAGTACTTC
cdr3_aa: CASSPGTSGTYEQYF

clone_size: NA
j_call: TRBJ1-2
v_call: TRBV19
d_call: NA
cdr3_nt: TGTGCCAGTAGCCCCGGGACATTATATGGCTACACCTTC
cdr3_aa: CASSPGTLYGYTF

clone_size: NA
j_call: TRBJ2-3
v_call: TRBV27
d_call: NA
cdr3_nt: TGTGCCACCTTTGACCGGGAGTGGATTCACCCCACAGATACGCAGTATTTT
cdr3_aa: CATFDREWIHPTDTQYF

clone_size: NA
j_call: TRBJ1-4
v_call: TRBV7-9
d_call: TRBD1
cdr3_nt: TGTGCCAGCAGCAACGGACAGGGCACCGCAACTAATGAAAAACTGTTTTTT
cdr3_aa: CASSNGQGTATNEKLFF

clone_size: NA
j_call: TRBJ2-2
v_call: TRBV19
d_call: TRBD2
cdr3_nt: TGTGCCAGTAATAGCGGGGCTACGAACACCGGGGAGCTGTTTTTT
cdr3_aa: CASNSGATNTGELFF

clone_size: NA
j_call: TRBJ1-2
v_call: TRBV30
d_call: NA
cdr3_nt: TGTGCCTGGAGTGTACGTCACCTAGGCTACACCTTC
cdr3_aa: CAWSVRHLGYTF

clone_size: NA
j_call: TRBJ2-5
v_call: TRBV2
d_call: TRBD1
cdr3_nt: TGTGCCAGCAGTCCCGGGACAGGGGGTTGGGGGACCCAGTACTTC
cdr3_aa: CASSPGTGGWGTQYF